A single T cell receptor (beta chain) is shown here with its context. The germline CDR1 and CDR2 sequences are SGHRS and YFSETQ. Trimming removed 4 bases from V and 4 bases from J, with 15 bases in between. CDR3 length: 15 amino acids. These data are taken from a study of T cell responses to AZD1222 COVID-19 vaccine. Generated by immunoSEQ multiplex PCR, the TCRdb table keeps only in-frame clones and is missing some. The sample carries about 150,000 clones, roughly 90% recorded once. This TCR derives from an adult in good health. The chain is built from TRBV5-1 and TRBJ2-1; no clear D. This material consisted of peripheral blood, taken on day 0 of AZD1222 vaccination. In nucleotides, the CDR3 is TGCGCCAGCAGCCCCCGCCCTGGCATTTACAATGAGCAGTTCTTC. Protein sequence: CASSPRPGIYNEQFF.